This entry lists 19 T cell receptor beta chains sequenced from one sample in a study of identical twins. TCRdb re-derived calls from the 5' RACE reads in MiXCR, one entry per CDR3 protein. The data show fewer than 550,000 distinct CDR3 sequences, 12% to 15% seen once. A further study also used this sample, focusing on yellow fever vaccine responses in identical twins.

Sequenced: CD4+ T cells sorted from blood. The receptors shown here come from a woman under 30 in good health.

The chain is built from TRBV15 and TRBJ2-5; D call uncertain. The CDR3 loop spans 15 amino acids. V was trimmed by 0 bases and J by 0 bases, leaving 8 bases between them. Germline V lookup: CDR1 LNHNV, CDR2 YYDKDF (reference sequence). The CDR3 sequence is CATSRDLEYQETQYF. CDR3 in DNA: TGTGCCACCAGCAGAGATCTGGAGTACCAAGAGACCCAGTACTTC.

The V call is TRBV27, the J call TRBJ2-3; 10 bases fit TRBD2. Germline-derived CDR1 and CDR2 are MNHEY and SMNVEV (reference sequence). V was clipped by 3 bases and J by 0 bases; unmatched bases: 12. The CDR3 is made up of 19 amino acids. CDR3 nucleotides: TGTGCCAGCAGTTTGGTGCGGCCTAGCGGGGGTTATAGCACAGATACGCAGTATTTT. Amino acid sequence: CASSLVRPSGGYSTDTQYF.

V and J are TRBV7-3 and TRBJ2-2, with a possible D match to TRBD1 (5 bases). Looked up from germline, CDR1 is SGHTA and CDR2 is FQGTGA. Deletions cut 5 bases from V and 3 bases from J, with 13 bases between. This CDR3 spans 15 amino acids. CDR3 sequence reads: CASSPQGPDTGELFF. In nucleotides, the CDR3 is TGTGCCAGCAGCCCCCAGGGTCCGGACACCGGGGAGCTGTTTTTT. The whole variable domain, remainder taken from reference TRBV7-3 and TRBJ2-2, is GAGVSQTPSNKVTEKGKYVELRCDPISGHTALYWYRQSLGQGPEFLIYFQGTGAADDSGLPNDRFFAVRPEGSVSTLKIQRTERGDSAVYLCASSPQGPDTGELFFGEGSRLTVL.

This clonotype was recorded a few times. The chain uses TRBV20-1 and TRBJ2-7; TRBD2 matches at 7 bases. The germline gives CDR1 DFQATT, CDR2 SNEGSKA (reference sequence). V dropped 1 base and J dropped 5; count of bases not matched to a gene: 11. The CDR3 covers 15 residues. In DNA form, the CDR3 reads TGCAGTGCTAGAGCCCGGGGGAGGGTCGGGAACGAGCAGTACTTC. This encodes CSARARGRVGNEQYF.

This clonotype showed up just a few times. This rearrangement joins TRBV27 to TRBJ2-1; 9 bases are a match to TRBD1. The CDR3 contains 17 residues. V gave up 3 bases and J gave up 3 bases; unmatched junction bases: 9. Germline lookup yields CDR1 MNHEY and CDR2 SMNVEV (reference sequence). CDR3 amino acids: CASSLLARTGVYNEQFF. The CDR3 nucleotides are TGTGCCAGCAGTTTGCTAGCCCGGACAGGGGTCTACAATGAGCAGTTCTTC.

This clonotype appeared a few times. The DNA for the CDR3 is TGCGCCAGCAGCTTGGTCCAGACTCGCGTTTATGGGGCCAACGTCCTGACTTTC. Protein product: CASSLVQTRVYGANVLTF. J is TRBJ2-6 and V is TRBV5-1; D is undetermined. Trimming pared 0 bases from V and 3 bases from J, leaving 16 bases between. The CDR3 has 18 amino acids. CDR1 and CDR2 from the germline V gene are SGHRS and YFSETQ.

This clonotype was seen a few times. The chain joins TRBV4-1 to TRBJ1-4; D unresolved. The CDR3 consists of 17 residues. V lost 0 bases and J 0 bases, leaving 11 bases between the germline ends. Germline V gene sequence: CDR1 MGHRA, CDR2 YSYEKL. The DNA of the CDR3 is TGCGCCAGCAGCCAAGAGGTTGGGCTTGCAACTAATGAAAAACTGTTTTTT. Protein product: CASSQEVGLATNEKLFF.

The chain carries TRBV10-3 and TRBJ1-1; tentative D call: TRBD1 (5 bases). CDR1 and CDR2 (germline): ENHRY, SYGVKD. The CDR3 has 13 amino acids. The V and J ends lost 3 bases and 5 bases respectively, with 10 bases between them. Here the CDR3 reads CAISDRAGTEAFF. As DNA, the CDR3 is TGTGCCATCAGTGACAGGGCAGGGACTGAAGCTTTCTTT.

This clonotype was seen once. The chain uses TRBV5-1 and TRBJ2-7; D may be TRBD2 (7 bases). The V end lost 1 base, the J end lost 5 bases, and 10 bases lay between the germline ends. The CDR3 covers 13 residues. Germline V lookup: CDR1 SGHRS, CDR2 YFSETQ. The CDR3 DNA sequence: TGCGCCAGCAGCTTGCGGGGGGCGGACGAGCAGTACTTC. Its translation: CASSLRGADEQYF. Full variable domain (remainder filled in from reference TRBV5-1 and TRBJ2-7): KAGVTQTPRYLIKTRGQQVTLSCSPISGHRSVSWYQQTPGQGLQFLFEYFSETQRNKGNFPGRFSGRQFSNSRSEMNVSTLELGDSALYLCASSLRGADEQYFGPGTRLTVT.

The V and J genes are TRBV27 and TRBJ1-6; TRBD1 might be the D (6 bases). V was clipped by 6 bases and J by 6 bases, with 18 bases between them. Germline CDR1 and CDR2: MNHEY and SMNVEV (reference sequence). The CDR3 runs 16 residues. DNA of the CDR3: TGTGCCAGCAGAAAAGACAGGTCCCAACCTAATTCACCCCTCCACTTT. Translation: CASRKDRSQPNSPLHF.

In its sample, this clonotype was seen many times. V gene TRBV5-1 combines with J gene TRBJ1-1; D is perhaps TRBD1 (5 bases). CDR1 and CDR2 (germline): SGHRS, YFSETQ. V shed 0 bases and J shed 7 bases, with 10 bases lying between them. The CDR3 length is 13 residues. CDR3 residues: CASSLAPGLEAFF. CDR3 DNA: TGCGCCAGCAGCTTGGCCCCGGGACTTGAAGCTTTCTTT.

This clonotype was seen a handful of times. CDR3 amino acids: CASRDRDSYNSPLHF. In DNA form, the CDR3 reads TGTGCCAGCAGGGACAGGGACTCCTATAATTCACCCCTCCACTTT. The V call is TRBV2, the J call TRBJ1-6, with TRBD1 matching 8 bases. Germline V lookup: CDR1 SNHLY, CDR2 FYNNEI. This CDR3 is 15 amino acids long. V lost 6 bases, J lost 0 bases, and 1 base stayed unmatched.

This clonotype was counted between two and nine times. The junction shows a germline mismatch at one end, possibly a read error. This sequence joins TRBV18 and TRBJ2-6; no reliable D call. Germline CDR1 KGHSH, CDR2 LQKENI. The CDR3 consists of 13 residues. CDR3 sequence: CASSPPSSNVLTF. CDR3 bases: TGTGCCAGCTCACCACCTAGCTCCAACGTCCTGACCTTC.

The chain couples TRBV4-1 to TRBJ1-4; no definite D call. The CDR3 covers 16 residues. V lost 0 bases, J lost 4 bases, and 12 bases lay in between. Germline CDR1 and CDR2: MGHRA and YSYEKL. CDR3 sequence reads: CASSQDPQSLNEKLFF. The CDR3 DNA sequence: TGCGCCAGCAGCCAAGATCCCCAGTCACTTAATGAAAAACTGTTTTTT.

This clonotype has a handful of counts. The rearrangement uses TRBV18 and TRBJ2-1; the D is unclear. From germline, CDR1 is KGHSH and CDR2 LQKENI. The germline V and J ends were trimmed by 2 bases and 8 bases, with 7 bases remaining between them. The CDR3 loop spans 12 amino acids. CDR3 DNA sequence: TGTGCCAGCTCACCAAGTGGGTATGAGCAGTTCTTC. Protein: CASSPSGYEQFF.

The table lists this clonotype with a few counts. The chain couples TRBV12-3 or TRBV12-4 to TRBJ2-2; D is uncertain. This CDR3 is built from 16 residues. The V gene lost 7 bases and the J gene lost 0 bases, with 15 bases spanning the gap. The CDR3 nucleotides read TGTGCCAGCAACGGACGGATGTTCGCGAACACCGGGGAGCTGTTTTTT. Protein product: CASNGRMFANTGELFF.

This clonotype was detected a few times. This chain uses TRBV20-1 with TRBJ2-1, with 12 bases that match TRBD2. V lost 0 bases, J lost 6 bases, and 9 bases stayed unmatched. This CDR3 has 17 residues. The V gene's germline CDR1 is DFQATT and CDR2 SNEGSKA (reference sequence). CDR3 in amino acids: CSARDTLAGGLLNEQFF. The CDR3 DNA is TGCAGTGCTAGAGACACGCTAGCGGGGGGGCTTCTCAATGAGCAGTTCTTC.

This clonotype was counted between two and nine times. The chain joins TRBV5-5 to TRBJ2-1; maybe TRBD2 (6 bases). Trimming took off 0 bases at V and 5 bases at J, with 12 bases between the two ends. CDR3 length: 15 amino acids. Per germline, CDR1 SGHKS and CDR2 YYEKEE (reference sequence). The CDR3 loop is CASSLGPGVNNEQFF. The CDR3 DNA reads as TGTGCCAGCAGCTTGGGCCCGGGGGTTAACAATGAGCAGTTCTTC.

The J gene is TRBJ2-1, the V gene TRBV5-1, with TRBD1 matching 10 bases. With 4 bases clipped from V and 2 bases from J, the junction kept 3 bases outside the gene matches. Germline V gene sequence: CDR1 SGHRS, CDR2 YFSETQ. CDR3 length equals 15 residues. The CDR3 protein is CASSRGQGAYNEQFF. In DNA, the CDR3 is TGCGCCAGCAGCAGAGGACAGGGGGCCTACAATGAGCAGTTCTTC.